Presented here are 26 T cell receptor beta chains from one specimen sequenced in a study of identical twins. TCRdb analysed the 5' RACE reads with MiXCR anew, one entry per CDR3 protein. The repertoire has 700,000 to 950,000 distinct CDR3 sequences, approximately 13% of them found once; the top ten carry around 1.5%. These data were also reused for a study on yellow fever vaccine responses in identical twins.

The specimen was PBMCs. The source of these receptors is a woman aged 18-29 years in good health.

This clonotype has just a few counts. The chain couples TRBV5-1 to TRBJ2-1; 10 bases align to TRBD2. The CDR3 length is 15 residues. Germline V lookup: CDR1 SGHRS, CDR2 YFSETQ. J lost 7 bases, V lost 1 base, and 5 bases had no gene match. The CDR3 DNA is TGCGCCAGCAGCTTGTGGGCTAGCGGGGGAAATGAGCAGTTCTTC. It is translated as CASSLWASGGNEQFF.

At least ten counts were recorded for this clonotype. The chain combines TRBV12-3 or TRBV12-4 with TRBJ1-5; no firm D call. Trimming took 5 bases from V and 3 from J, leaving 5 bases between them. The CDR3 is made up of 12 amino acids. CDR3 bases: TGTGCCAGCAGTGGGGACAATCAGCCCCAGCATTTT. Protein product: CASSGDNQPQHF.

The chain recombines TRBV24-1 with TRBJ1-5; TRBD1 might be the D (6 bases). CDR3 length equals 13 residues. V dropped 9 bases and J dropped 0 bases, with 8 bases sitting between them. The V gene's germline CDR1 is KGHDR and CDR2 SFDVKD. The DNA for the CDR3 is TGTGCCACCGGACAGAATAGCAATCAGCCCCAGCATTTT. Amino acids: CATGQNSNQPQHF.

This rearrangement joins TRBV9 to TRBJ2-5, with D possibly being TRBD1 (6 bases). The germline gives CDR1 SGDLS, CDR2 YYNGEE. Between the trimmed V and J ends, which lost 4 bases and 0 bases, there was a span of 25 bases. The CDR3 totals 19 residues. The CDR3 region is CASSPRTSISQGYQETQYF. The CDR3 DNA sequence: TGTGCCAGCAGCCCCCGCACCTCCATTTCACAGGGCTACCAAGAGACCCAGTACTTC.

The chain couples TRBV5-6 to TRBJ2-3, with a possible D match to TRBD2 (5 bases). The germline V gene encodes CDR1 SGHDT and CDR2 YYEEEE. V shed 0 bases and J shed 2 bases, with 16 bases lying between them. The CDR3 is made up of 17 amino acids. CDR3 protein: CASSLAEVDTFTDTQYF. The CDR3 DNA follows: TGTGCCAGCAGCTTGGCGGAGGTCGACACCTTCACAGATACGCAGTATTTT.

In DNA form, the CDR3 reads TGCGCCAGCAGCTTGCAGCTAGCGGCCCCCCCTAGCACAGATACGCAGTATTTT. This codes for CASSLQLAAPPSTDTQYF. V and J are TRBV5-1 and TRBJ2-3; 7 bases match TRBD2. CDR3 length: 18 residues. V gave up 1 base and J gave up 0 bases; unmatched junction bases: 11. CDR1 SGHRS and CDR2 YFSETQ come from the germline V gene.

This clonotype has more than one count but fewer than ten. The rearrangement links TRBV6-6 to TRBJ1-4, with D uncertain. CDR1 and CDR2 (germline): MNHNY, SVGAGI (reference sequence). This CDR3 comprises 12 residues. V dropped 3 bases and J dropped 8 bases, with 7 bases sitting between them. The CDR3 is CASSYTDEKLFF. The CDR3 DNA sequence: TGTGCCAGCAGTTATACAGACGAAAAACTGTTTTTT.

This clonotype has only a few counts. CDR3 DNA: TGTGCCAGCAGTTCAGTTCTGGGGAACTCTGGGGCCAACGTCCTGACTTTC. Encoded protein: CASSSVLGNSGANVLTF. The V gene is TRBV12-3 or TRBV12-4, the J gene TRBJ2-6, with D unclear. CDR3 size: 17 residues. Trimming pared 4 bases from V and 0 bases from J, leaving 13 bases between.

V and J are TRBV12-3 or TRBV12-4 and TRBJ2-7; TRBD2 matches at 9 bases. The CDR3 has 16 amino acids. The J segment lost 6 bases and the V segment lost 6 bases, leaving 15 bases of the junction unmatched. The chain's CDR3 is CASSRVAGEGSGEQYF. The CDR3 region has the DNA TGTGCCAGCAGCCGAGTAGCGGGAGAGGGCTCCGGCGAGCAGTACTTC.

The rearrangement uses TRBV7-9 and TRBJ2-5; no definite D call. Trimming pared 5 bases from V and 3 bases from J, leaving 13 bases between. The CDR3 length is 14 residues. From germline, CDR1 is SEHNR and CDR2 FQNEAQ (reference sequence). Written as DNA, the CDR3 is TGTGCCAGCAGCCAACAGAGGCCCAAAGAGACCCAGTACTTC. Its protein product is CASSQQRPKETQYF.

This clonotype has more than one count but fewer than ten. The genes are TRBV29-1 and TRBJ2-5; possible D gene TRBD2, 6 bases. This CDR3 is built from 16 residues. The germline V and J ends were trimmed by 0 bases and 5 bases, with 19 bases remaining between them. Germline V CDR1 and CDR2: SQVTM, ANQGSEA. CDR3 coding DNA: TGCAGCGTTGAAGATCGTGGGACTTCCCGAAGGGAGACCCAGTACTTC. It specifies CSVEDRGTSRRETQYF.

This clonotype was detected many times. The chain uses TRBV7-9 and TRBJ2-7; no firm D call. CDR1 is SEHNR, CDR2 FQNEAQ, per germline (reference sequence). The V end lost 1 base, the J end lost 0 bases, and 10 bases lay between the germline ends. CDR3 length: 15 amino acids. The CDR3 DNA sequence: TGTGCCAGCAGCTTAGGGGGATCGAGCTCCTACGAGCAGTACTTC. It yields the protein CASSLGGSSSYEQYF. The full variable domain, in which reference TRBV7-9 and TRBJ2-7 provide the parts outside the CDR3, is DTGVSQNPRHKITKRGQNVTFRCDPISEHNRLYWYRQTLGQGPEFLTYFQNEAQLEKSRLLSDRFSAERPKGSFSTLEIQRTEQGDSAMYLCASSLGGSSSYEQYFGPGTRLTVT.

The chain uses TRBV5-1 and TRBJ2-5; a weak D match, TRBD2 (7 bases). This CDR3 is 15 amino acids long. CDR1 is SGHRS, CDR2 YFSETQ, per germline. Trimming shortened V by 0 bases and J by 5 bases, and 14 bases separated the two germline ends. The chain's CDR3 is CASSLAGGLGETQYF. The CDR3 DNA reads TGCGCCAGCAGCTTGGCCGGGGGGCTGGGGGAGACCCAGTACTTC.

CDR3 in amino acids: CASSPSTGLADPEQYF. The CDR3 coding sequence is TGTGCCAGCAGCCCTTCAACGGGACTAGCGGACCCCGAGCAGTACTTC. This chain uses TRBV9 with TRBJ2-7; 11 bases line up with TRBD2. CDR1 is SGDLS and CDR2 is YYNGEE in the germline V gene. The CDR3 runs to 16 residues. The junction had 12 bases not matched to a gene; V was cut back by 4 bases and J by 6 bases.

The J gene is TRBJ2-3, the V gene TRBV10-2, with a tentative D call TRBD2 (5 bases). Germline loops: CDR1 WSHSY, CDR2 SAAADI. The CDR3 has 14 residues. V gave up 6 bases and J gave up 2 bases, with 12 bases separating them. In DNA form, the CDR3 reads TGCGCCAGCAGCCAGCGGAAAACCACAGATACGCAGTATTTT. It yields the protein CASSQRKTTDTQYF.

The J gene is TRBJ2-3, the V gene TRBV5-1, with 7 nucleotides matching TRBD2. The germline CDR1 and CDR2 sequences are SGHRS and YFSETQ. This CDR3 contains 14 residues. J gave up 6 bases and V 4 bases, and 8 bases lay outside the gene matches. CDR3 nucleotide sequence: TGCGCCAGCAGCCCAGACGTCGGGAGGGATACGCAGTATTTT. Protein sequence: CASSPDVGRDTQYF.

This clonotype came up a few times. The rearrangement links TRBV20-1 to TRBJ1-3; D might be TRBD1 (5 bases). This CDR3 comprises 14 residues. CDR1 is DFQATT and CDR2 is SNEGSKA in the germline V gene (reference sequence). V was shortened by 1 base and J by 11 bases, with 18 bases between the two germline ends. CDR3 loop: CSARGQRSPYSIYF. DNA for the CDR3: TGCAGTGCTAGAGGACAGCGCAGCCCATATTCCATATATTTT.

The sample holds many counts of this clonotype. The junction differs from germline at one of its ends, possibly a read error. The chain employs TRBV6-5 and TRBJ2-1; no clear D. The length of the CDR3 is 16 residues. Germline loops: CDR1 MNHEY, CDR2 SVGAGI. DNA for the CDR3: TGTGCCAGCAGTTACATCCCCGACTCTGCTTACACTGAGCAGTTCTTC. This encodes CASSYIPDSAYTEQFF.

The chain carries TRBV10-3 and TRBJ2-5; D unresolved. In germline, CDR1 is ENHRY, CDR2 SYGVKD. The CDR3 extends over 13 amino acids. Trimming left V 2 bases short and J 4 bases short, with 8 bases between. The CDR3 protein is CAISEHESETQYF. The CDR3 DNA sequence: TGTGCCATCAGTGAGCACGAATCAGAGACCCAGTACTTC.

This clonotype came up a few times. This chain connects TRBV7-8 to TRBJ2-3, with D tentatively TRBD2 (6 bases). Germline CDR1 and CDR2: SGHVS and FQNEAQ. V lost 2 bases and J 2 bases, leaving 14 bases between the germline ends. The CDR3 totals 16 residues. The CDR3 protein is CASSLNPAGPTDTQYF. In nucleotides, the CDR3 is TGTGCCAGCAGCTTAAACCCTGCGGGACCCACAGATACGCAGTATTTT.

The V call is TRBV18, the J call TRBJ2-3; D is unresolved. The germline V gene has CDR1 KGHSH and CDR2 LQKENI. The CDR3 runs to 13 residues. V dropped 0 bases and J dropped 5 bases, with 6 bases sitting between them. The CDR3 DNA reads TGTGCCAGCTCACCACCTATCTTAGATACGCAGTATTTT. Its translation is CASSPPILDTQYF.

This chain joins TRBV4-1 and TRBJ2-1; TRBD1 agrees at 7 bases. Germline V gives CDR1 MGHRA, CDR2 YSYEKL. This CDR3 region has 14 residues. Trimming removed 4 bases from V and 7 bases from J; junction bases left unmatched: 7. Here the CDR3 reads CASSPIVQGNEQFF. CDR3 DNA: TGCGCCAGCAGCCCCATTGTACAGGGGAATGAGCAGTTCTTC.

This clonotype showed up just a few times. The chain has TRBV5-1 and TRBJ2-3; 7 nucleotides line up with TRBD1. The CDR3 is 17 residues long. V shed 4 bases and J 0 bases; nucleotides not matched to a gene: 11. The germline V gene encodes CDR1 SGHRS and CDR2 YFSETQ. The CDR3 spells CASSPGTATFSTDTQYF. CDR3 DNA sequence: TGCGCCAGCAGCCCCGGGACAGCGACATTTAGCACAGATACGCAGTATTTT. Full variable domain (missing parts from reference TRBV5-1 and TRBJ2-3): KAGVTQTPRYLIKTRGQQVTLSCSPISGHRSVSWYQQTPGQGLQFLFEYFSETQRNKGNFPGRFSGRQFSNSRSEMNVSTLELGDSALYLCASSPGTATFSTDTQYFGPGTRLTVL.

The table lists this clonotype with many counts. V is TRBV3-1 and J is TRBJ1-5; 9 nucleotides line up with TRBD1. V lost 4 bases and J lost 5; bases outside the gene matches: 3. Per the germline V gene, CDR1 is LGHDT and CDR2 is YNNKEL (reference sequence). CDR3 length: 14 amino acids. The DNA for the CDR3 is TGTGCCAGCAGCCTTACAGGGGGCGATCAGCCCCAGCATTTT. Its translation is CASSLTGGDQPQHF.

The chain recombines TRBV3-1 with TRBJ2-7; 7 nucleotides match TRBD1. The CDR3 is 18 residues long. J was trimmed by 3 bases and V by 11 bases; bases with no gene match: 25. Germline-derived CDR1 and CDR2 are LGHDT and YNNKEL (reference sequence). CDR3: CAFSLSGPGTAAFYEQYV. Here the CDR3 DNA reads TGTGCCTTCAGTTTAAGTGGACCCGGGACAGCGGCTTTCTACGAGCAGTACGTC.

J is TRBJ2-1 and V is TRBV6-4, with 9 bases lining up with TRBD2. V lost 4 bases, J lost 6 bases, and 4 bases stayed unmatched. This CDR3 has 14 amino acids. Germline V gene sequence: CDR1 MRHNA, CDR2 SNTAGT. The CDR3 region has the DNA TGTGCCAGCAGTGCCTCGACTAGCGGCAATGAGCAGTTCTTC. This translates into CASSASTSGNEQFF.